The table lists the clone carrying this T cell receptor (beta chain) with a few counts. Its target is unknown. The data belong to a study of early T cells in non-severe SARS-CoV-2 infection. Trimming pared 2 bases from V and 1 base from J, leaving 17 bases between. CDR1 and CDR2 (germline): SGHTA, FQGTGA. The CDR3 has 17 residues. The protocol attached unique molecular identifiers to individual cDNA molecules. TCRdb processed the 5' RACE reads anew with MiXCR; each CDR3 protein has one entry. The sample includes 65,000 to 90,000 distinct CDR3 sequences, 9% to 15% seen only once; the top ten take 5% to 8%. Study-wide points: VDJdb matching favored anti-spike CD8 responses, missing private and CD4 specificities.

The chain combines TRBV7-3 with TRBJ1-1; tentatively, D is TRBD1 (6 bases). The sequence was obtained from an adult who was a healthcare worker with PCR-confirmed SARS-CoV-2 infection or an uninfected control (not recorded which). The sequenced sample was whole blood. CDR3 amino acids: CASSLLGGSWWNTEAFF. The DNA for the CDR3 is TGTGCCAGCAGCTTATTAGGGGGATCGTGGTGGAACACTGAAGCTTTCTTT.